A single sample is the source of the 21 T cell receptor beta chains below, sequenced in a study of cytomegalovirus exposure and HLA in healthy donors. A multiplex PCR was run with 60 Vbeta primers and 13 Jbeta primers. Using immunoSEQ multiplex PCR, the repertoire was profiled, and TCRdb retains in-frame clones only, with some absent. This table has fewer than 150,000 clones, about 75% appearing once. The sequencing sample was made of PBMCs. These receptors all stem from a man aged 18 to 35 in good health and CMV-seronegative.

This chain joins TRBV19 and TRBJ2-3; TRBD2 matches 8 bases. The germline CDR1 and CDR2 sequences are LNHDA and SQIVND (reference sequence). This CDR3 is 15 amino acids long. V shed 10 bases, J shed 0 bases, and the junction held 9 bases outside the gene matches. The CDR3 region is CATKTGTRSTDTQYF. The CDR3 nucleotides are TGTGCCACCAAGACCGGGACTAGGAGCACAGATACGCAGTATTTT.

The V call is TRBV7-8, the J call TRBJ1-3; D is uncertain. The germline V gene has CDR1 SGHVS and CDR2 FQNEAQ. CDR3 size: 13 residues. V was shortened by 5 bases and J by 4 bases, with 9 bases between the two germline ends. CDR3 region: CASSQGVGNTIYF. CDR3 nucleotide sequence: TGTGCCAGCAGCCAAGGAGTGGGAAACACCATATATTTT.

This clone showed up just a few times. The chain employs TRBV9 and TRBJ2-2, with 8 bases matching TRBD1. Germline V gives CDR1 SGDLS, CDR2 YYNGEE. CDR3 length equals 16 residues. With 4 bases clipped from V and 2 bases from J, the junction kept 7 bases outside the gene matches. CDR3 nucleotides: TGTGCCAGCAGCATCTCGACAGGGGTAAACACCGGGGAGCTGTTTTTT. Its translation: CASSISTGVNTGELFF.

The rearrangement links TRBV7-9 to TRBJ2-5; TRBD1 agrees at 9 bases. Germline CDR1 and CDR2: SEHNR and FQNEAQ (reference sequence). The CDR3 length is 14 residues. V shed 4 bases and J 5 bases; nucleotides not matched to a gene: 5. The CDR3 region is CASSSTGGLETQYF. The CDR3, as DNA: TGTGCCAGCAGCTCCACAGGGGGCCTCGAGACCCAGTACTTC.

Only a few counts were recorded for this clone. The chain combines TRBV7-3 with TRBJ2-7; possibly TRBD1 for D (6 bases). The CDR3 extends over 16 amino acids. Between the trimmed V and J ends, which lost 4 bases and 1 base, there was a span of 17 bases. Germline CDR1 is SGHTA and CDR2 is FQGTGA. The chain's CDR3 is CASSSTGTTGSYEQYF. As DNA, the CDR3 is TGTGCCAGCAGCTCTACGGGGACAACAGGATCCTACGAGCAGTACTTC.

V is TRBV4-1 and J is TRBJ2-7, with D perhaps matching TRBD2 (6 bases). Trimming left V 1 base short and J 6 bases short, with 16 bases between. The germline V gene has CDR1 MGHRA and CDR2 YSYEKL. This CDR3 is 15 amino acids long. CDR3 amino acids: CASSQVSSVLSEQYF. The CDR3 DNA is TGCGCCAGCAGCCAAGTGTCTAGCGTATTGAGCGAGCAGTACTTC.

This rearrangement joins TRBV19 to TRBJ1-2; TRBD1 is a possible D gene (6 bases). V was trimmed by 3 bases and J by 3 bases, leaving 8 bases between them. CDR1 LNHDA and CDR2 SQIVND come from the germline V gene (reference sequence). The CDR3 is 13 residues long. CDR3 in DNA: TGTGCCAGTAGTATCCGGACAGACTATGGCTACACCTTC. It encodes CASSIRTDYGYTF.

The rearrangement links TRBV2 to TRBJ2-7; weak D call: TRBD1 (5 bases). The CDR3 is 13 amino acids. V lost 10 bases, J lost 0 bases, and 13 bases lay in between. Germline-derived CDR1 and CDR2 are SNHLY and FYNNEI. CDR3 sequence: CAKTARSSYEQYF. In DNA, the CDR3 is TGTGCCAAGACAGCGCGGAGCTCCTACGAGCAGTACTTC.

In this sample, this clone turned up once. The chain's CDR3 is CASSLLASGSMADTQYF. CDR3 in DNA: TGTGCCAGCAGCTTGTTGGCTAGCGGGAGTATGGCGGATACGCAGTATTTT. The chain uses TRBV11-3 and TRBJ2-3; 10 positions agree with TRBD2. From germline, CDR1 is SGHNT and CDR2 YENEEA. V lost 3 bases to trimming and J lost 6 bases; unmatched junction nucleotides: 12. The CDR3 consists of 17 residues. Filled out from reference TRBV11-3 and TRBJ2-3, the complete variable domain reads EAGVVQSPRYKIIEKKQPVAFWCNPISGHNTLYWYLQNLGQGPELLIRYENEEAVDDSQLPKDRFSAERLKGVDSTLKIQPAELGDSAVYLCASSLLASGSMADTQYFGPGTRLTVL.

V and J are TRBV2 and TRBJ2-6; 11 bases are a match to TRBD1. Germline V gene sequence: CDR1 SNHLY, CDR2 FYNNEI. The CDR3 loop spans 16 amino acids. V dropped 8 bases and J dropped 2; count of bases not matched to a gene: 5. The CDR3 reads CASRTGGSAGANVLTF. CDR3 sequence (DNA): TGTGCCAGCCGGACAGGGGGCTCGGCTGGGGCCAACGTCCTGACTTTC.

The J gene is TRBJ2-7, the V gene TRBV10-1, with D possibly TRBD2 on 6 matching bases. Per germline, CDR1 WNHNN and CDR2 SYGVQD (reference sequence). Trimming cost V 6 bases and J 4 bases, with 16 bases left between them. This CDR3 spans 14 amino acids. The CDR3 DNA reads TGCGCCAGCAGCAGGGAGACTAGAATATACGAGCAGTACTTC. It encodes CASSRETRIYEQYF.

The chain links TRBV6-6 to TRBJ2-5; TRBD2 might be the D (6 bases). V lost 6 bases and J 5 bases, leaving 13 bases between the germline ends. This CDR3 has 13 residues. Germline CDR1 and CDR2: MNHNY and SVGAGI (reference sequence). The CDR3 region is CASRGGNGETQYF. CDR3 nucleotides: TGTGCCAGCAGAGGCGGGAATGGGGAGACCCAGTACTTC.

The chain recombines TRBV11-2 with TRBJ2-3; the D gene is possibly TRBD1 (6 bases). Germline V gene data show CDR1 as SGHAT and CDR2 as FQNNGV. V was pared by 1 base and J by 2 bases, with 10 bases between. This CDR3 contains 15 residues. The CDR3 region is CASSLGGGHTDTQYF. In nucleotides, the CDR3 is TGTGCCAGCAGCTTAGGTGGGGGACACACAGATACGCAGTATTTT.

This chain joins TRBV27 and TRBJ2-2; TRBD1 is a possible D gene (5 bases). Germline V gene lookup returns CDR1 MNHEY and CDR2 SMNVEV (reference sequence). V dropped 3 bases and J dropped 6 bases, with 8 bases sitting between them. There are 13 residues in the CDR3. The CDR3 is CASSFQGAGELFF. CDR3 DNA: TGTGCCAGCAGTTTCCAGGGTGCCGGGGAGCTGTTTTTT.

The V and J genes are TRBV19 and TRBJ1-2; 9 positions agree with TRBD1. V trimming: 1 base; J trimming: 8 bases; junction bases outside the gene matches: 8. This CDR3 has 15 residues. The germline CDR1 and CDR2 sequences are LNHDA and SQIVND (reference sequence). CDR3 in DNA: TGTGCCAGTAGTATAGTCGGGGGACAGGGAAAAGGCTACACCTTC. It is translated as CASSIVGGQGKGYTF.

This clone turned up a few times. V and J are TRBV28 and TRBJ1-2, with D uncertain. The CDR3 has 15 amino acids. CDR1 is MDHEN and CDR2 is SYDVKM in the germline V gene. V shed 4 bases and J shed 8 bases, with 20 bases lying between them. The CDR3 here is CASSSLREGRWGYTF. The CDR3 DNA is TGTGCCAGCAGTTCCCTCCGGGAAGGCCGATGGGGCTACACCTTC.

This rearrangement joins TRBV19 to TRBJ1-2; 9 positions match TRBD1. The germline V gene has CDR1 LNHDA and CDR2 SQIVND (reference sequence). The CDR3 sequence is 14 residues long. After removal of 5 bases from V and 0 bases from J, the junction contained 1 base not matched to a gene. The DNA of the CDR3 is TGTGCCAGTAGTGACAGGGGGACTAACTATGGCTACACCTTC. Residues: CASSDRGTNYGYTF.

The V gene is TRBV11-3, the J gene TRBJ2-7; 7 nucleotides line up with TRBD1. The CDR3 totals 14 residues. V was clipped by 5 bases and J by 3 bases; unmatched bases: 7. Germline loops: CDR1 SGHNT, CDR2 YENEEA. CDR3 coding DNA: TGTGCCAGCAGCCATCGGACAGGATTCTACGAGCAGTACTTC. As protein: CASSHRTGFYEQYF.

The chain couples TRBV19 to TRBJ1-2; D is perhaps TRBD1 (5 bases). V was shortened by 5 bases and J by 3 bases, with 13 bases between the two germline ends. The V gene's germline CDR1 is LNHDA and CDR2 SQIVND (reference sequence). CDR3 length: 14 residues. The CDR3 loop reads CASSSPGQHYGYTF. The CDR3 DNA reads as TGTGCCAGTAGTTCCCCAGGACAACACTATGGCTACACCTTC. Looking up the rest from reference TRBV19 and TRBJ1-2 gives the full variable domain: DGGITQSPKYLFRKEGQNVTLSCEQNLNHDAMYWYRQDPGQGLRLIYYSQIVNDFQKGDIAEGYSVSREKKESFPLTVTSAQKNPTAFYLCASSSPGQHYGYTFGSGTRLTVV.

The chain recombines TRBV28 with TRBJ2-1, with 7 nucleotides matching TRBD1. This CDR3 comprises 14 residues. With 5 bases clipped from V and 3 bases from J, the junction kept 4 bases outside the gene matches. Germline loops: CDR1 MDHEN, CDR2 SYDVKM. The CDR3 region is CASSRDRSYNEQFF. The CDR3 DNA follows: TGTGCCAGCAGTAGGGACAGAAGCTACAATGAGCAGTTCTTC.

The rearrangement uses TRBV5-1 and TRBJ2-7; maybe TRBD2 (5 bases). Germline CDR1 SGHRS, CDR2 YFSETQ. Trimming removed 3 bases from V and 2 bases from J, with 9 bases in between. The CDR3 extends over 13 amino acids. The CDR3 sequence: CASSSSRTYEQYF. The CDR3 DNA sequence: TGCGCCAGCAGCTCTAGCAGGACCTACGAGCAGTACTTC. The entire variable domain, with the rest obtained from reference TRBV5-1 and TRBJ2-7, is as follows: KAGVTQTPRYLIKTRGQQVTLSCSPISGHRSVSWYQQTPGQGLQFLFEYFSETQRNKGNFPGRFSGRQFSNSRSEMNVSTLELGDSALYLCASSSSRTYEQYFGPGTRLTVT.